The 17 T cell receptor beta chains given below trace back to one sample, sequenced in a study of T-cell reconstitution after alpha-beta-depleted transplantation in children (dated by TCRdb to 2015 to 2016). Library construction relied on PCR. Sequenced using an Illumina HiSeq 2500. To normalize quantification of the TCRbeta repertoire, the TCR libraries were built with molecular barcoding that relied on unique molecular identifiers. Clones were called with MiXCR by TCRdb after fastp trimmed the public reads at Q25, and only in-frame beta chains were retained. Each entry is one CDR3 protein sequence, shown with its most common DNA and genes. This sample has around 210,000 distinct CDR3 sequences in its table, and roughly 6.6% of those were observed once. 5.5% to 6.5% of the sample lies in the top ten. The meaning of the sample's treatment or condition label: allogeneic hematopoietic cell transplantation with graft depleted of TCRalphabeta T cells and CD19 B cells.

Sequencing was performed on PBMCs, taken before TCRalphabeta/CD19-depleted stem cell transplant. The receptors come from a boy aged 2 to 9 with acute lymphoblastic leukemia, due to receive a stem cell transplant.

This clonotype was seen many times. V and J are TRBV5-1 and TRBJ2-1; unclear D gene. Trimming removed 4 bases from V and 0 bases from J, with 17 bases in between. CDR3 length: 17 amino acids. Germline CDR1 and CDR2: SGHRS and YFSETQ. The DNA for the CDR3 is TGCGCCAGCAGCCCGGACGGTAGCCCAAGCTCCTACAATGAGCAGTTCTTC. Translating it yields CASSPDGSPSSYNEQFF.

This clonotype was counted ten times or more. The V gene is TRBV29-1, the J gene TRBJ1-1; D ambiguous. V lost 7 bases and J lost 1, with 10 bases in between. CDR1 SQVTM and CDR2 ANQGSEA come from the germline V gene. The CDR3 is 12 amino acids. The CDR3, as DNA: TGCAGCGCTACGATAGGGAACACTGAAGCTTTCTTT. Amino acid sequence: CSATIGNTEAFF.

The V and J genes are TRBV4-3 and TRBJ2-7; tentatively, D is TRBD1 or TRBD2 (6 bases each). The DNA end lines up better with TRBJ2-5; the J call may be wrong. CDR1 is LGHNA and CDR2 is YSLEER in the germline V gene. The CDR3 is 17 residues long. The DNA for the CDR3 is TGCGCCAGCAGCCACTTATCACGGGGGCTGCACCAAGAGACCCAGTACTTC. It specifies CASSHLSRGLHQETQYF.

The chain employs TRBV7-9 and TRBJ2-1; TRBD1 agrees at 7 bases. The CDR3 contains 14 residues. The V and J ends lost 4 bases and 10 bases, in that order; junction bases with no gene match: 10. Germline lookup yields CDR1 SEHNR and CDR2 FQNEAQ (reference sequence). The CDR3 DNA reads as TGTGCCAGCAGCTCCCCTGACAGGGTTCGCGAGCAGTTCTTC. Protein: CASSSPDRVREQFF. Full variable domain (missing parts from reference TRBV7-9 and TRBJ2-1): DTGVSQNPRHKITKRGQNVTFRCDPISEHNRLYWYRQTLGQGPEFLTYFQNEAQLEKSRLLSDRFSAERPKGSFSTLEIQRTEQGDSAMYLCASSSPDRVREQFFGPGTRLTVL.

This clonotype has at least ten counts. The chain employs TRBV5-1 and TRBJ2-3; no firm D call. The CDR3 consists of 14 residues. Germline CDR1 SGHRS, CDR2 YFSETQ. With 0 bases removed from V and 2 bases from J, the gap between germline ends came to 7 bases. The CDR3 sequence: CASSLATYTDTQYF. The CDR3 DNA reads TGCGCCAGCAGCTTGGCTACCTACACAGATACGCAGTATTTT. Supplemented by reference TRBV5-1 and TRBJ2-3, the full variable domain reads KAGVTQTPRYLIKTRGQQVTLSCSPISGHRSVSWYQQTPGQGLQFLFEYFSETQRNKGNFPGRFSGRQFSNSRSEMNVSTLELGDSALYLCASSLATYTDTQYFGPGTRLTVL.

A few counts support this clonotype. The gene calls are TRBV20-1 and TRBJ2-5, with 7 bases matching TRBD1. There are 15 residues in the CDR3. V gave up 3 bases and J gave up 5 bases; unmatched junction bases: 12. CDR1 is DFQATT, CDR2 SNEGSKA, per germline (reference sequence). The CDR3 nucleotides read TGCAGTGCTAGTTATACCGGGACAGTTCAGGAGACCCAGTACTTC. Translation gives CSASYTGTVQETQYF.

This clonotype was seen at least ten times. The chain's CDR3 is CASSLKGYGYTF. For the CDR3, the DNA is TGTGCCAGCAGTTTGAAGGGATATGGCTACACCTTC. The V and J genes are TRBV12-3 or TRBV12-4 and TRBJ1-2; D gene ambiguous. This CDR3 has 12 residues. With 3 bases removed from V and 5 bases from J, the gap between germline ends came to 7 bases.

At least ten counts were recorded for this clonotype. The chain links TRBV7-9 to TRBJ2-5, with TRBD1 as a possible D gene (5 bases). The CDR3 runs 14 residues. The V and J ends lost 3 bases and 2 bases respectively, with 10 bases between them. Per germline, CDR1 SEHNR and CDR2 FQNEAQ (reference sequence). CDR3 loop: CASSFSQEQETQYF. In nucleotides, the CDR3 is TGTGCCAGCAGCTTTTCACAGGAACAAGAGACCCAGTACTTC.

This rearrangement joins TRBV18 to TRBJ1-5; no firm D call. The CDR3 consists of 14 residues. The germline CDR1 and CDR2 sequences are KGHSH and LQKENI. Trimming cost V 5 bases and J 0 bases, with 8 bases left between them. The CDR3 DNA is TGTGCCAGCTCATCCGACGATAGCAATCAGCCCCAGCATTTT. It codes for CASSSDDSNQPQHF. Full variable domain (outside the CDR3, taken from reference TRBV18 and TRBJ1-5): NAGVMQNPRHLVRRRGQEARLRCSPMKGHSHVYWYRQLPEEGLKFMVYLQKENIIDESGMPKERFSAEFPKEGPSILRIQQVVRGDSAAYFCASSSDDSNQPQHFGDGTRLSIL.

This clonotype showed up just a few times. This sequence joins TRBV29-1 and TRBJ2-5; maybe TRBD1 (8 bases). V was cut by 4 bases and J by 7 bases, with 19 bases left in between. The CDR3 has 14 amino acids. In germline, CDR1 is SQVTM, CDR2 ANQGSEA. CDR3 coding DNA: TGCAGCGTTGGGACAGGGCGCCCGGGAGGGACCCAGTACTTC. Amino acids: CSVGTGRPGGTQYF. The full variable domain, its missing parts supplied by reference TRBV29-1 and TRBJ2-5, is SAVISQKPSRDICQRGTSLTIQCQVDSQVTMMFWYRQQPGQSLTLIATANQGSEATYESGFVIDKFPISRPNLTFSTLTVSNMSPEDSSIYLCSVGTGRPGGTQYFGPGTRLLVL.

V gene TRBV5-6 combines with J gene TRBJ1-2; D may be TRBD1 (5 bases). Germline loops: CDR1 SGHDT, CDR2 YYEEEE. This CDR3 comprises 17 residues. The ends were cut back, 1 base at V and 0 bases at J, with 16 bases in the middle. The CDR3: CASSLRGRQMPNYGYTF. The CDR3 DNA follows: TGTGCCAGCAGCTTGCGGGGTCGACAGATGCCTAACTATGGCTACACCTTC.

This clonotype was found many times. The chain joins TRBV10-3 to TRBJ2-2, with D maybe TRBD1 (5 bases). V shed 2 bases and J shed 4 bases, with 8 bases lying between them. The germline gives CDR1 ENHRY, CDR2 SYGVKD. The CDR3 loop spans 14 amino acids. The CDR3, as DNA: TGTGCCATCAGTGAGCAGGGATCCACCGGGGAGCTGTTTTTT. Its translation is CAISEQGSTGELFF.

This clonotype was recorded at least ten times. This sequence joins TRBV7-2 and TRBJ1-3; 7 positions match TRBD1. V lost 6 bases and J lost 2; bases outside the gene matches: 4. Germline V gives CDR1 SGHTA, CDR2 FQGNSA. This CDR3 is 14 amino acids long. CDR3 region: CASRDGTAGNTIYF. The DNA of the CDR3 is TGTGCCAGCAGGGATGGGACAGCTGGAAACACCATATATTTT.

The sample holds a few counts of this clonotype. The chain is built from TRBV7-9 and TRBJ2-1, with 7 nucleotides matching TRBD1. Per the germline V gene, CDR1 is SEHNR and CDR2 is FQNEAQ (reference sequence). The ends lost 6 bases at V and 15 bases at J; junction bases unmatched: 17. This CDR3 is built from 14 residues. CDR3 amino acids: CASSQGGASLGPFF. DNA of the CDR3: TGTGCCAGCAGTCAAGGGGGCGCGAGTCTCGGACCGTTCTTC.

The chain joins TRBV7-3 to TRBJ2-3, with 11 bases that match TRBD2. The CDR3 runs to 14 residues. V lost 6 bases and J lost 3; bases outside the gene matches: 2. Looked up from germline, CDR1 is SGHTA and CDR2 is FQGTGA. The CDR3 sequence is CASSRLAGTDTQYF. The CDR3 DNA reads as TGTGCCAGCAGTCGACTAGCGGGGACAGATACGCAGTATTTT.

This clonotype was counted only a few times. The V and J genes are TRBV27 and TRBJ1-1, with D possibly matching TRBD1 (6 bases). Germline V gene sequence: CDR1 MNHEY, CDR2 SMNVEV (reference sequence). Trimming shortened V by 6 bases and J by 10 bases, and 21 bases separated the two germline ends. The CDR3 contains 14 residues. CDR3: CASRLSPGEVIAFF. In nucleotides, the CDR3 is TGTGCCAGCAGACTCTCGCCAGGGGAGGTTATAGCTTTCTTT.

In this sample, this clonotype turned up a few times. The V gene is TRBV7-2, the J gene TRBJ2-5; 13 bases are shared with TRBD2. Germline trimming cut 5 bases from V and 5 bases from J; bases unmatched to any gene: 8. The CDR3 contains 16 residues. From germline, CDR1 is SGHTA and CDR2 FQGNSA. The CDR3 DNA reads as TGTGCCAGCAGCCCTACTAGCGGGAGGGCCGGGGAGACCCAGTACTTC. Residues: CASSPTSGRAGETQYF.